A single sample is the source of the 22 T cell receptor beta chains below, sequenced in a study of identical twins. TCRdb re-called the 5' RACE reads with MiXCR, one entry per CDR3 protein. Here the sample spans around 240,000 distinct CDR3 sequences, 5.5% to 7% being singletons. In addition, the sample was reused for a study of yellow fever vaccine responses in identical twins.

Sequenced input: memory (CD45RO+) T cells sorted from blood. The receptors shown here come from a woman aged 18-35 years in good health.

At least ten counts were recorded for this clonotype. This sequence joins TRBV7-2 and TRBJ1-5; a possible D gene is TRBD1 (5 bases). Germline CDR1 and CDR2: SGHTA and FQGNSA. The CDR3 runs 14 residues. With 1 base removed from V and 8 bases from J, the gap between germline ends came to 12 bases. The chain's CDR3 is CASSLVGGTEPQHF. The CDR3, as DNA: TGTGCCAGCAGCTTAGTTGGGGGGACGGAGCCCCAGCATTTT.

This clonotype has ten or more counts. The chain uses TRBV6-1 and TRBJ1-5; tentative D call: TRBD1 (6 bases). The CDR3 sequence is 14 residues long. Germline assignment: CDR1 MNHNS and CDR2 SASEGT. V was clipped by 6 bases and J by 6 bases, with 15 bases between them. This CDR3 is CASSLTGMRQPQHF. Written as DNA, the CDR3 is TGTGCCAGCAGCCTAACAGGGATGCGTCAGCCCCAGCATTTT.

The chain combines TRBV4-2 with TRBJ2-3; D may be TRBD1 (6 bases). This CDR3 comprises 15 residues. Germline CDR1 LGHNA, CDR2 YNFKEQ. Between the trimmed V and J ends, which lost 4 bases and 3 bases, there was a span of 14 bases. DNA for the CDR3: TGTGCCAGCAGCCTCTTAACAGGGAGAACAGATACGCAGTATTTT. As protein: CASSLLTGRTDTQYF.

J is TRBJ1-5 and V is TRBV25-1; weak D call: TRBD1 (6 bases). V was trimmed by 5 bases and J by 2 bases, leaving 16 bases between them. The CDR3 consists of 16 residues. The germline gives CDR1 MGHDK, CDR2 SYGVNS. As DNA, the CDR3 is TGTGCCAGCAGTTTCCTTCAGGGGAGGCGCAATCAGCCCCAGCATTTT. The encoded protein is CASSFLQGRRNQPQHF.

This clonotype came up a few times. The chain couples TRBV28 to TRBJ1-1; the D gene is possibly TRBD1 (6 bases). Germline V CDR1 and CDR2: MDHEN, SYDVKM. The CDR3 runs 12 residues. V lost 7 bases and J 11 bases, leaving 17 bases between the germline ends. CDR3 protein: CASTIGGGRAFF. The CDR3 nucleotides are TGTGCCAGCACTATAGGGGGGGGTCGGGCTTTCTTT.

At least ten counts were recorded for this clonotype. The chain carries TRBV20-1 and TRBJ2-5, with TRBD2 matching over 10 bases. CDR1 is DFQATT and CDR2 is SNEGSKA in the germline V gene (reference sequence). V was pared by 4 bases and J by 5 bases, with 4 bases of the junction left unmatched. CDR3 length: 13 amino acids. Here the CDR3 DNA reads TGCAGTGCTAAGCGGGAGGGCCTCGAGACCCAGTACTTC. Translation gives CSAKREGLETQYF.

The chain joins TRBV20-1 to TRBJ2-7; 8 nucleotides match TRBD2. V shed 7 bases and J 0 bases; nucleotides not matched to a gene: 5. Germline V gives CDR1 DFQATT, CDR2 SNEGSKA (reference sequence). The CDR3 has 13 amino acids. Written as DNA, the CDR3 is TGCAGTGTGAAGCGGGAGAGCTCCTACGAGCAGTACTTC. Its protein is CSVKRESSYEQYF.

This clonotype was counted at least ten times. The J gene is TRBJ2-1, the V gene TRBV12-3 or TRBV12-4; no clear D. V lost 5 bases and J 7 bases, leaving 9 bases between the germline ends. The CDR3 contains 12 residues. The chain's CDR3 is CASSGLGNEQFF. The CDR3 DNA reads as TGTGCCAGCAGTGGGCTGGGGAATGAGCAGTTCTTC.

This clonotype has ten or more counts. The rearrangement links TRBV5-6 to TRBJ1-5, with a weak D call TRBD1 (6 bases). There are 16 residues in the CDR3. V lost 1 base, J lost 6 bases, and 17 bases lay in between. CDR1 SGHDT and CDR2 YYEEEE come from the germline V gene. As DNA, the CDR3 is TGTGCCAGCAGCTTGTTTGTGGGGGGGCCGGGTCAGCCCCAGCATTTT. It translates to CASSLFVGGPGQPQHF.

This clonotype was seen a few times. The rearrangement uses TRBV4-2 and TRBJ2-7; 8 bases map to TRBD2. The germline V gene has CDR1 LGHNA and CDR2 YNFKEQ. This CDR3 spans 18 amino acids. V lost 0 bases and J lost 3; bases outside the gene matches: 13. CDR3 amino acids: CASSQEGPPGLAGYEQYF. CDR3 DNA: TGTGCCAGCAGCCAAGAGGGACCCCCCGGACTAGCTGGCTACGAGCAGTACTTC.

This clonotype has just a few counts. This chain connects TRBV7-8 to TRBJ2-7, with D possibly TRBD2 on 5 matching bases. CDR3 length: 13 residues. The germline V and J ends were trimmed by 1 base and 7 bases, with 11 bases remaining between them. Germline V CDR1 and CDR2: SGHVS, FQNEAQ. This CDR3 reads CASSLGSDLEQYF. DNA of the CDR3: TGTGCCAGCAGCTTAGGGTCGGACTTGGAGCAGTACTTC.

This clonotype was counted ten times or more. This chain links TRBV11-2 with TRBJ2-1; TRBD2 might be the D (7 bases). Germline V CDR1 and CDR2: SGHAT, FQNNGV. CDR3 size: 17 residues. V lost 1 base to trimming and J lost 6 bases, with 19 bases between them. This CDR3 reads CASSLGTVAGAFNEQFF. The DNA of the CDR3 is TGTGCCAGCAGCTTAGGTACGGTCGCGGGGGCCTTCAATGAGCAGTTCTTC.

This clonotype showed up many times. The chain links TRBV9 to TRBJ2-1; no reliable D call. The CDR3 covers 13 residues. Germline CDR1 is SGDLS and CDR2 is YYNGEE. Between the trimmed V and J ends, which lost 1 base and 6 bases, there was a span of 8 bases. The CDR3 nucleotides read TGTGCCAGCAGCGTAACCATGACCAATGAGCAGTTCTTC. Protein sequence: CASSVTMTNEQFF.

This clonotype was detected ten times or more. CDR3 coding DNA: TGCAGTGCTATAGGGGGTGAAAAACTGTTTTTT. Its translation: CSAIGGEKLFF. J is TRBJ1-4 and V is TRBV20-1; maybe TRBD1 (6 bases). The V gene's germline CDR1 is DFQATT and CDR2 SNEGSKA (reference sequence). Trimming cost V 4 bases and J 7 bases, with 7 bases left between them. The CDR3 covers 11 residues.

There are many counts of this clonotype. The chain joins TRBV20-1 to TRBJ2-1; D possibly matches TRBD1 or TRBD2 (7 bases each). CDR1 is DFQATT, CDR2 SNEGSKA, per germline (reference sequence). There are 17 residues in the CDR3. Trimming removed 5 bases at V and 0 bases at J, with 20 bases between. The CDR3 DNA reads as TGCAGTGCTGGGGCCAGCGGGACAGTGTTCTCCTACAATGAGCAGTTCTTC. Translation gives CSAGASGTVFSYNEQFF.

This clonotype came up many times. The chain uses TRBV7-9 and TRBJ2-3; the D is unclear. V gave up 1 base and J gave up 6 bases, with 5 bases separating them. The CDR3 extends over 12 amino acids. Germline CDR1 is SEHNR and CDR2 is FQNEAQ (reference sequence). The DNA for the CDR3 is TGTGCCAGCAGCTTAGTTGCGGATACGCAGTATTTT. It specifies CASSLVADTQYF.

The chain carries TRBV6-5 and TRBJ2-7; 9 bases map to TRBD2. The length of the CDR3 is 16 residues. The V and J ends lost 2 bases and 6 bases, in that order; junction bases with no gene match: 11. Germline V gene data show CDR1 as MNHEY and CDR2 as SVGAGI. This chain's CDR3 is CASSYGTPGLAREQYF. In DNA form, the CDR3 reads TGTGCCAGCAGTTACGGCACTCCGGGACTAGCACGCGAGCAGTACTTC.

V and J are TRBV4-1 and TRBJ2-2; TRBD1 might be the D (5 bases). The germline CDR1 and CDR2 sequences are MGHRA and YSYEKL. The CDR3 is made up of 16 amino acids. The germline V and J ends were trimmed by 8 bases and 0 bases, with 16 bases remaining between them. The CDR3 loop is CASYPQKGPNTGELFF. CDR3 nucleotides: TGCGCCAGCTACCCCCAGAAGGGGCCGAACACCGGGGAGCTGTTTTTT.

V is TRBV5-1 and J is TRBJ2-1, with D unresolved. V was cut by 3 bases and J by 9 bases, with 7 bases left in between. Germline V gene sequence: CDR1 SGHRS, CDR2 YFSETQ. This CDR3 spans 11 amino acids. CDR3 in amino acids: CASSYGFEQFF. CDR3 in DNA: TGCGCCAGCAGCTACGGATTTGAGCAGTTCTTC.

The CDR3 region has the DNA TGCGCCAGCAGCTTTGGGGGGGGATCAAATGAAAAACTGTTTTTT. It yields the protein CASSFGGGSNEKLFF. The chain carries TRBV5-1 and TRBJ1-4; D is possibly TRBD1 (5 bases). Per the germline V gene, CDR1 is SGHRS and CDR2 is YFSETQ. There are 15 residues in the CDR3. Trimming cost V 2 bases and J 5 bases, with 13 bases left between them. Together with reference TRBV5-1 and TRBJ1-4, the CDR3 gives the full variable domain: KAGVTQTPRYLIKTRGQQVTLSCSPISGHRSVSWYQQTPGQGLQFLFEYFSETQRNKGNFPGRFSGRQFSNSRSEMNVSTLELGDSALYLCASSFGGGSNEKLFFGSGTQLSVL.

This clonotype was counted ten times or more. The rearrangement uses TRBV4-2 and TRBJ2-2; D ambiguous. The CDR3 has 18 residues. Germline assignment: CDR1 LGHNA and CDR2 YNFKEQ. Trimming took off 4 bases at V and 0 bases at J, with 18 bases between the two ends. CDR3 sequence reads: CASSRRLWAGTNTGELFF. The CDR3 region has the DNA TGTGCCAGCAGCCGACGCCTCTGGGCAGGCACGAACACCGGGGAGCTGTTTTTT.

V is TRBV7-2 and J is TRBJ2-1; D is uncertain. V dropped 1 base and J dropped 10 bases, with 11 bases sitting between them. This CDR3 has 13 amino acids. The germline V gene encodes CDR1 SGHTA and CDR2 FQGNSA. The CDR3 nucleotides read TGTGCCAGCAGCTTAGATTCCGCGAGGGAGCAGTTCTTC. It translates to CASSLDSAREQFF.